This TCR beta chain was recorded in a study of shared clonotypes between healthy human individuals. Overall study results and limits: Shared across a few donors were roughly 4.7% of the naive CD4 clonotypes.

The CDR3 runs 13 residues. V dropped 9 bases and J dropped 3 bases, with 15 bases sitting between them. Germline V gives CDR1 LNHNV, CDR2 YYDKDF (reference sequence). Naive CD8 cells were CD45RO-negative, positively selected for CCR7, excluding terminally differentiated effector memory CD45RA+ cells. Note on this clone: Its specificity is unknown.

TCRdb keeps only in-frame clones here, not all; method: immunoSEQ multiplex PCR. Found here are hundreds of thousands of clones, around 95% of them singletons; the top ten hold 0.11%. The gene calls are TRBV15 and TRBJ2-7; either TRBD1 or TRBD2 may fit D (5 bases each). The sequenced material came from naive CD8+ T cells sorted from blood. This clonotype was sampled from a woman aged 30 to 39 in good health. Here the CDR3 DNA reads TGTGCCACGAGGGACCCACCGAACTACGAGCAGTACTTC. Translating it yields CATRDPPNYEQYF.